The 30 T cell receptor beta chains in this list originate from one sample, sequenced in a study of cytotoxic CD8 clonotypes in ibrutinib-treated CLL (dated by TCRdb to 2020 to 2022). Library method: the immunoSEQ multiplex PCR assay. TCRdb provides this immuneACCESS table in a form limited to in-frame rearrangements. Some clones are lacking; in checked studies, under half of them reflect an unresolved V gene, and why the rest are absent is not known. This sample comprises roughly 300,000 clones, 76% of them detected only once. About 5.3% of the sample belongs to the ten largest clones. This sample's time point label indicates: progressive disease on ibrutinib. Sequenced material: PBMCs, taken at disease progression, from a patient treated with ibrutinib. The receptor set was obtained from a human donor with chronic lymphocytic leukemia.

The chain has TRBV6-6 and TRBJ1-2; no reliable D call. The CDR3 spans 15 residues. Germline V lookup: CDR1 MNHNY, CDR2 SVGAGI (reference sequence). The ends were cut back, 6 bases at V and 4 bases at J, with 18 bases in the middle. CDR3 sequence (DNA): TGTGCCAGCAGCGGGGTGACTCTCTACCGCTATGGCTACACCTTC. It specifies CASSGVTLYRYGYTF.

The gene calls are TRBV4-3 and TRBJ2-5; D gene uncertain. The CDR3 is 15 amino acids. V lost 2 bases to trimming and J lost 5 bases, with 15 bases between them. Per the germline V gene, CDR1 is LGHNA and CDR2 is YSLEER. CDR3 in DNA: TGCGCCAGCAGCCAACGGGCCCTTATGGGGGAGACCCAGTACTTC. This gives the protein CASSQRALMGETQYF.

The chain is built from TRBV19 and TRBJ2-5; 7 positions match TRBD2. The CDR3 is 14 amino acids. Germline V gene sequence: CDR1 LNHDA, CDR2 SQIVND (reference sequence). V lost 4 bases, J lost 0 bases, and 2 bases stayed unmatched. CDR3 residues: CASSTLAHQETQYF. For the CDR3, the DNA is TGTGCCAGTAGTACACTAGCGCACCAAGAGACCCAGTACTTC.

The chain uses TRBV5-1 and TRBJ2-5; D is undetermined. The V gene's germline CDR1 is SGHRS and CDR2 YFSETQ. The CDR3 covers 13 residues. Trimming left V 4 bases short and J 3 bases short, with 10 bases between. Here the CDR3 reads CASSPEMKETQYF. The CDR3 DNA reads as TGCGCCAGCAGCCCGGAAATGAAAGAGACCCAGTACTTC.

The chain links TRBV7-6 to TRBJ2-5, with 9 bases fitting TRBD2. The CDR3 is made up of 15 amino acids. Germline V gives CDR1 SGHVS, CDR2 FNYEAQ. V was pared by 1 base and J by 3 bases, with 3 bases of the junction left unmatched. The CDR3 region is CASSLVASGEETQYF. As DNA, the CDR3 is TGTGCCAGCAGCTTAGTTGCTAGCGGGGAAGAGACCCAGTACTTC.

The V and J genes are TRBV4-2 and TRBJ2-1; tentatively, D is TRBD2 (6 bases). From germline, CDR1 is LGHNA and CDR2 YNFKEQ. There are 18 residues in the CDR3. The ends were cut back, 0 bases at V and 8 bases at J, with 23 bases in the middle. In DNA form, the CDR3 reads TGTGCCAGCAGCCAAGAACGAGGCCGGCGCACAAGGGAGGATGAGCAGTTCTTC. This codes for CASSQERGRRTREDEQFF.

The V and J genes are TRBV11-1 and TRBJ2-5; 10 bases align to TRBD2. The trim removed 4 bases at V and 5 bases at J, leaving 4 bases unmatched. The CDR3 runs 14 residues. The germline gives CDR1 SGHAT, CDR2 FQDESV (reference sequence). Written as DNA, the CDR3 is TGTGCCAGCAGCTCTAGCGGGAGCTACGAGACCCAGTACTTC. As protein: CASSSSGSYETQYF.

In regard to this clone: Within the sample, other DNA sequences also encode this same CDR3. The J gene is TRBJ2-5, the V gene TRBV9, with D possibly being TRBD1 (6 bases). Between the trimmed V and J ends, which lost 0 bases and 5 bases, there was a span of 11 bases. The CDR3 totals 14 residues. The V gene's germline CDR1 is SGDLS and CDR2 YYNGEE. The CDR3 loop is CASSVVGGRETQYF. CDR3 DNA sequence: TGTGCCAGCAGCGTAGTAGGGGGTCGTGAGACCCAGTACTTC.

The chain recombines TRBV7-8 with TRBJ1-2, with a possible D match to TRBD1 (5 bases). V lost 5 bases to trimming and J lost 6 bases, with 13 bases between them. The CDR3 sequence is 13 residues long. Germline V gene sequence: CDR1 SGHVS, CDR2 FQNEAQ. For the CDR3, the DNA is TGTGCCAGCAGCCCCGGCTGGGGGGATGGCTACACCTTC. Its translation: CASSPGWGDGYTF.

The genes are TRBV6-5 and TRBJ1-2; 10 bases agree with TRBD1. This CDR3 is 13 amino acids long. V shed 6 bases, J shed 6 bases, and the junction held 4 bases outside the gene matches. Germline values: CDR1 MNHEY, CDR2 SVGAGI. The CDR3 loop reads CASRRDRGHGYTF. The CDR3 DNA reads TGTGCCAGCAGGAGAGACAGGGGGCATGGCTACACCTTC.

This clone was detected a few times. This chain connects TRBV7-2 to TRBJ2-2; 7 bases map to TRBD1. This CDR3 has 14 amino acids. Trimming cost V 0 bases and J 7 bases; bases outside gene matches: 2. Germline V gives CDR1 SGHTA, CDR2 FQGNSA. The CDR3 is CASSLATGIGELFF. CDR3 in DNA: TGTGCCAGCAGCTTAGCGACAGGGATCGGGGAGCTGTTTTTT.

This chain uses TRBV6-5 with TRBJ2-7, with unresolved D. The CDR3 runs 13 residues. V was pared by 2 bases and J by 3 bases, with 8 bases between. Germline values: CDR1 MNHEY, CDR2 SVGAGI. CDR3 sequence (DNA): TGTGCCAGCAGTTACGGTAGGATCTACGAGCAGTACTTC. It is translated as CASSYGRIYEQYF.

The J gene is TRBJ2-3, the V gene TRBV10-1; no reliable D call. Trimming shortened V by 5 bases and J by 0 bases, and 6 bases separated the two germline ends. The length of the CDR3 is 13 residues. CDR1 is WNHNN, CDR2 SYGVQD, per germline (reference sequence). Here the CDR3 DNA reads TGCGCCAGCAGTCAACCAAGCACAGATACGCAGTATTTT. Protein product: CASSQPSTDTQYF.

This rearrangement joins TRBV20-1 to TRBJ2-3; 9 bases are shared with TRBD2. The CDR3 covers 11 residues. With V trimmed by 1 base and J by 13 bases, 3 bases remained unmatched. CDR1 and CDR2 (germline): DFQATT, SNEGSKA (reference sequence). Written as DNA, the CDR3 is TGCAGTGCTAGAGGGTTAGCGGGGGAGTATTTT. Its protein is CSARGLAGEYF.

The rearrangement links TRBV2 to TRBJ2-5, with 10 nucleotides matching TRBD1. The V gene's germline CDR1 is SNHLY and CDR2 FYNNEI. CDR3 size: 16 residues. Unmatched junction bases numbered 9, after V lost 6 bases and J lost 2 bases. CDR3 amino acids: CASSSGTGVYQETQYF. For the CDR3, the DNA is TGTGCCAGCAGCTCCGGGACAGGGGTATATCAAGAGACCCAGTACTTC.

The chain links TRBV9 to TRBJ1-3; the D is unclear. Deletions cut 0 bases from V and 0 bases from J, with 4 bases between. The CDR3 has 14 residues. In germline, CDR1 is SGDLS, CDR2 YYNGEE. CDR3 region: CASSVDSSGNTIYF. The CDR3 region has the DNA TGTGCCAGCAGCGTAGACAGCTCTGGAAACACCATATATTTT. Combining the CDR3 with reference TRBV9 and TRBJ1-3 gives the whole variable domain DSGVTQTPKHLITATGQRVTLRCSPRSGDLSVYWYQQSLDQGLQFLIQYYNGEERAKGNILERFSAQQFPDLHSELNLSSLELGDSALYFCASSVDSSGNTIYFGEGSWLTVV.

The chain joins TRBV7-9 to TRBJ2-3; D unresolved. Germline values: CDR1 SEHNR, CDR2 FQNEAQ (reference sequence). CDR3 length: 14 residues. V gave up 2 bases and J gave up 4 bases, with 10 bases separating them. CDR3 sequence: CASSLYPDSDTQYF. The CDR3 bases are TGTGCCAGCAGCTTATATCCGGATTCAGATACGCAGTATTTT.

The chain joins TRBV18 to TRBJ2-3; weak D call: TRBD2 (6 bases). This CDR3 contains 15 residues. From germline, CDR1 is KGHSH and CDR2 LQKENI. The V and J ends lost 6 bases and 3 bases respectively, with 16 bases between them. The CDR3 DNA follows: TGTGCCAGCTCTACCCCGGGAGAGGTAACAGATACGCAGTATTTT. Its translation: CASSTPGEVTDTQYF.

The CDR3 region is CASSLSQASSYEQYF. CDR3 coding DNA: TGTGCCAGCAGCTTATCACAGGCCAGCTCCTACGAGCAGTACTTC. The rearrangement joins TRBV7-9 to TRBJ2-7, with a tentative D call TRBD1 (5 bases). With 2 bases removed from V and 0 bases from J, the gap between germline ends came to 11 bases. Germline V gene lookup returns CDR1 SEHNR and CDR2 FQNEAQ (reference sequence). The CDR3 length is 15 residues.

This clone appeared a few times. The V and J genes are TRBV6-4 and TRBJ1-6; 10 bases align to TRBD1. Looked up from germline, CDR1 is MRHNA and CDR2 is SNTAGT. The CDR3 covers 15 residues. V lost 0 bases and J lost 9; bases outside the gene matches: 2. CDR3 in DNA: TGTGCCAGCAGTGACTCCGGGACAGGGGTTTCACCCCTCCACTTT. Its protein is CASSDSGTGVSPLHF.

This clone was detected only once. This chain joins TRBV4-1 and TRBJ2-7, with D maybe TRBD1 (7 bases). Trimming took 4 bases from V and 2 from J, leaving 21 bases between them. Germline V lookup: CDR1 MGHRA, CDR2 YSYEKL. The CDR3 runs to 17 residues. CDR3 DNA sequence: TGCGCCAGCAGCCTCACCCCGGCAGGGGGGACCCCCTACGAGCAGTACTTC. It translates to CASSLTPAGGTPYEQYF.

The chain is built from TRBV7-8 and TRBJ2-5; no firm D call. Germline V gives CDR1 SGHVS, CDR2 FQNEAQ. The CDR3 covers 15 residues. V was clipped by 1 base and J by 7 bases, with 16 bases between them. This CDR3 reads CASSLVVSSPGTQYF. CDR3 DNA sequence: TGTGCCAGCAGCTTAGTCGTCAGTAGCCCAGGGACCCAGTACTTC.

The rearrangement uses TRBV19 and TRBJ2-7; 7 bases are a match to TRBD1. Trimming cost V 3 bases and J 5 bases; bases outside gene matches: 4. CDR3 length: 13 residues. Germline lookup yields CDR1 LNHDA and CDR2 SQIVND (reference sequence). CDR3 region: CASSIRDSHEQYF. The CDR3 DNA reads TGTGCCAGTAGTATCCGGGACAGCCACGAGCAGTACTTC.

The chain carries TRBV29-1 and TRBJ1-5; a possible D gene is TRBD1 (6 bases). The V gene lost 4 bases and the J gene lost 6 bases, with 10 bases spanning the gap. Germline assignment: CDR1 SQVTM and CDR2 ANQGSEA. This CDR3 contains 12 residues. The CDR3: CSVVGAGQPQHF. CDR3 in DNA: TGCAGCGTTGTGGGGGCGGGTCAGCCCCAGCATTTT.

This CDR3 reads CASSTDSSGNTIYF. CDR3 DNA sequence: TGTGCCAGCAGCACGGACAGCTCTGGAAACACCATATATTTT. The V and J genes are TRBV9 and TRBJ1-3, with D tentatively TRBD1 (6 bases). The germline CDR1 and CDR2 sequences are SGDLS and YYNGEE. The CDR3 is 14 amino acids. V was cut by 4 bases and J by 0 bases, with 8 bases left in between. The full variable domain, its missing parts supplied by reference TRBV9 and TRBJ1-3, is DSGVTQTPKHLITATGQRVTLRCSPRSGDLSVYWYQQSLDQGLQFLIQYYNGEERAKGNILERFSAQQFPDLHSELNLSSLELGDSALYFCASSTDSSGNTIYFGEGSWLTVV.

The V call is TRBV27, the J call TRBJ2-1, with D hard to call. Trimming removed 2 bases from V and 9 bases from J, with 14 bases in between. The CDR3 totals 14 residues. Germline CDR1 MNHEY, CDR2 SMNVEV (reference sequence). CDR3 sequence reads: CASSLGQLRAEQFF. CDR3 nucleotide sequence: TGTGCCAGCAGTTTAGGCCAGCTCCGGGCTGAGCAGTTCTTC.

Of note for this clone: Other DNA sequences in the sample encode the same CDR3. This sequence joins TRBV7-9 and TRBJ1-1; D is unresolved. The germline CDR1 and CDR2 sequences are SEHNR and FQNEAQ (reference sequence). This CDR3 has 12 amino acids. Trimming took off 3 bases at V and 4 bases at J, with 6 bases between the two ends. Here the CDR3 DNA reads TGTGCCAGCAGCTTGGGAATCACTGAAGCTTTCTTT. Residues: CASSLGITEAFF.

The chain employs TRBV18 and TRBJ2-3; 8 bases line up with TRBD2. Trimming removed 3 bases from V and 6 bases from J; junction bases left unmatched: 5. The germline gives CDR1 KGHSH, CDR2 LQKENI. The CDR3 is 14 amino acids. CDR3 in amino acids: CASSPLGRGDTQYF. For the CDR3, the DNA is TGTGCCAGCTCACCTCTCGGGAGGGGGGATACGCAGTATTTT. The full variable domain, with the rest looked up from reference TRBV18 and TRBJ2-3, is NAGVMQNPRHLVRRRGQEARLRCSPMKGHSHVYWYRQLPEEGLKFMVYLQKENIIDESGMPKERFSAEFPKEGPSILRIQQVVRGDSAAYFCASSPLGRGDTQYFGPGTRLTVL.

This chain uses TRBV1 with TRBJ2-7; TRBD2 was called by the table and not checked on the DNA. TRBV1 is a listed pseudogene. CDR3 length equals 20 residues. CDR3: CTSSQKNSPGLLLRVGEQYF. CDR3 nucleotide sequence: TGCACCAGCAGCCAAAAAAATTCCCCGGGACTTCTTCTACGCGTTGGGGAGCAGTACTTC.

V and J are TRBV10-2 and TRBJ2-2; no firm D call. Germline assignment: CDR1 WSHSY and CDR2 SAAADI. Trimming pared 5 bases from V and 5 bases from J, leaving 18 bases between. The CDR3 sequence is 16 residues long. The CDR3 region is CASSPGWSSRTGELFF. CDR3 nucleotide sequence: TGCGCCAGCAGTCCTGGTTGGAGTTCGCGGACCGGGGAGCTGTTTTTT.